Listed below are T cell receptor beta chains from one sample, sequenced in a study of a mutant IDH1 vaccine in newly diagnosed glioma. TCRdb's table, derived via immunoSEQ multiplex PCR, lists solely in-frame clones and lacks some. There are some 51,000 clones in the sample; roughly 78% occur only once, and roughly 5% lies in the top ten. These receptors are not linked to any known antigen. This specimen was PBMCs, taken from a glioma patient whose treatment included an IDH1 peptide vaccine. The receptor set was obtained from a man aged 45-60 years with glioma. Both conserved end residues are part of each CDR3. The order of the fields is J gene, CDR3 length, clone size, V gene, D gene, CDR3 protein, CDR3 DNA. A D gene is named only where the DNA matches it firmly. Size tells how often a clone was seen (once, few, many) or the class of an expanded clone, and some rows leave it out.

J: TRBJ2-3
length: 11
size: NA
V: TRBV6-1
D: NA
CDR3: CASSSTDTQYF
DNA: TGTGCCAGCAGTTCTACAGATACGCAGTATTTT

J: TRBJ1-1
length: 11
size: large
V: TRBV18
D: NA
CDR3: CASSYTTEAFF
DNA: TGTGCCAGCTCCTACACCACTGAAGCTTTCTTT

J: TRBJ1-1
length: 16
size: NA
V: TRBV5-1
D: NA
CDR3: CASSPAPIGEATEAFF
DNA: TGCGCCAGCAGCCCGGCTCCCATAGGGGAAGCCACTGAAGCTTTCTTT

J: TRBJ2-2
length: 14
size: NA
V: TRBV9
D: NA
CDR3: CASSVGLGPGELFF
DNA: TGTGCCAGCAGCGTAGGATTGGGGCCGGGGGAGCTGTTTTTT

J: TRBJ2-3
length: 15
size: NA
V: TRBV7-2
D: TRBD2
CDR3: CASSLSALAGRTQYF
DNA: TGTGCCAGCAGCTTAAGTGCGCTAGCGGGGCGGACGCAGTATTTT

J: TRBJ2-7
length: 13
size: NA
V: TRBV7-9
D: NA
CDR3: CASSLTRAYEQYF
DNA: TGTGCCAGCAGCCTGACTAGAGCCTACGAGCAGTACTTC

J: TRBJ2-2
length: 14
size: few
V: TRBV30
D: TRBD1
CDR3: CAWRRTGTTGELFF
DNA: TGTGCCTGGAGGCGGACAGGGACCACCGGGGAGCTGTTTTTT

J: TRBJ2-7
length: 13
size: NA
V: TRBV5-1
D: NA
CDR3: CASSLSAGYEQYF
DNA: TGCGCCAGCAGCTTGTCGGCAGGTTACGAGCAGTACTTC

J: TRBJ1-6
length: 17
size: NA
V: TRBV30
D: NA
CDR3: CAWRGSGPPLGNSPLHF
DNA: TGTGCCTGGAGAGGATCCGGACCGCCACTTGGAAATTCACCCCTCCACTTT

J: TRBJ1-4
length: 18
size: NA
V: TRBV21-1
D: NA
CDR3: CASSFKGGQTRSNEKLFF
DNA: TGTGCCAGCAGTTTTAAGGGGGGACAGACTCGAAGTAATGAAAAACTGTTTTTT

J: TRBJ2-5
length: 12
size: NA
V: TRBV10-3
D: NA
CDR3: CATEGDGETQYF
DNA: TGTGCCACCGAAGGGGACGGCGAGACCCAGTACTTC

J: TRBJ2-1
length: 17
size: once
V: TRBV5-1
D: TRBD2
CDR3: CASSSNLLAGGYNEQFF
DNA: TGCGCCAGCAGCTCCAACCTCCTGGCGGGGGGCTACAATGAGCAGTTCTTC

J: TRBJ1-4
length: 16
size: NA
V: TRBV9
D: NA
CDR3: CASSVGRIATNEKLFF
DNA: TGTGCCAGCAGCGTAGGTAGGATTGCAACTAATGAAAAACTGTTTTTT

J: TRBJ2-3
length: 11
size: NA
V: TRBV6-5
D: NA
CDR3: CASSYGDTQYF
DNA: TGTGCCAGCAGTTACGGGGATACGCAGTATTTT

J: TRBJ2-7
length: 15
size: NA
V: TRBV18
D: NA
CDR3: CASSPPGRAGYEQYF
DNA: TGTGCCAGCTCACCACCGGGAAGGGCCGGCTACGAGCAGTACTTC

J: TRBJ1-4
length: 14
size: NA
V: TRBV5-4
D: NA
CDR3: CASSTSDRNEKLFF
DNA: TGTGCCAGCAGTACTTCCGACCGTAATGAAAAACTGTTTTTT

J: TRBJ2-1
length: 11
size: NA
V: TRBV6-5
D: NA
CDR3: CASTQGGEQFF
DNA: TGTGCCAGCACCCAGGGCGGTGAGCAGTTCTTC

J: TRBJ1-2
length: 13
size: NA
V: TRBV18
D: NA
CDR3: CASSPDGAAGYTF
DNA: TGTGCCAGCTCACCGGACGGCGCGGCTGGCTACACCTTC

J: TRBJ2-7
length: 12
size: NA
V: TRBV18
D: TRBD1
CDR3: CATKGQDYEQYF
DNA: TGTGCCACCAAGGGACAGGACTACGAGCAGTACTTC

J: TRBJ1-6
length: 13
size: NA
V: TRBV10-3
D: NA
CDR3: CAISGTDNSPLHF
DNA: TGTGCCATCAGTGGGACAGATAATTCACCCCTCCACTTT

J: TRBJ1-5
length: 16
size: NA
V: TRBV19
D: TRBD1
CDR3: CASSRRDRDYNQPQHF
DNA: TGTGCCAGTAGCCGTAGGGACAGGGACTACAATCAGCCCCAGCATTTT

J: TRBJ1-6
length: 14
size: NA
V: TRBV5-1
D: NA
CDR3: CASSLDRQLGTLHF
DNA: TGCGCCAGCAGCCTAGACAGGCAACTAGGAACCCTCCACTTT

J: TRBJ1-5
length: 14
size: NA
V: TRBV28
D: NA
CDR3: CASRFGGNNQPQHF
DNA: TGTGCCAGCAGGTTTGGAGGGAACAATCAGCCCCAGCATTTT

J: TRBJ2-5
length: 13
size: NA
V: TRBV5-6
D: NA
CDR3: CASSLVQQETQYF
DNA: TGTGCCAGCAGCTTGGTCCAGCAAGAGACCCAGTACTTC

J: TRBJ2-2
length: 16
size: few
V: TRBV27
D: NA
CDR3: CASSESAYRGTGELFF
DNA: TGTGCCAGCAGTGAGTCGGCATATCGGGGAACCGGGGAGCTGTTTTTT

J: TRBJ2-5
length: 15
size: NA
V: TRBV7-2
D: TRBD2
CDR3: CASNPPGGGQGTQYF
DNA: TGTGCCAGCAACCCGCCGGGGGGAGGTCAAGGGACCCAGTACTTC

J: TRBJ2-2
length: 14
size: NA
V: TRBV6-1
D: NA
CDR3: CASKMTSNTGELFF
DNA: TGTGCCAGCAAAATGACTTCGAACACCGGGGAGCTGTTTTTT

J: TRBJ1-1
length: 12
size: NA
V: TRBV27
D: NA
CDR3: CASSRAYGEAFF
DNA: TGTGCCAGCAGTAGGGCTTATGGTGAAGCTTTCTTT

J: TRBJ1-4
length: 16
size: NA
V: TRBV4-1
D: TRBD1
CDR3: CASSPTPGGADEKLFF
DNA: TGCGCCAGCAGCCCTACTCCAGGGGGCGCAGATGAAAAACTGTTTTTT

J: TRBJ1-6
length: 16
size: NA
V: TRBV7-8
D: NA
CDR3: CASSLFLGEANSPLHF
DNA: TGTGCCAGCAGCTTATTTCTGGGAGAAGCCAATTCACCCCTCCACTTT

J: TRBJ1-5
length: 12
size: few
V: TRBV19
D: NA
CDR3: CASSILGQPQHF
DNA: TGTGCCAGTAGTATCTTAGGACAGCCCCAGCATTTT

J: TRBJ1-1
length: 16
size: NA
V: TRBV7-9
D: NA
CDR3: CASSLAGTGRYTEAFF
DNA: TGTGCCAGCAGCTTAGCGGGAACAGGGCGTTACACTGAAGCTTTCTTT

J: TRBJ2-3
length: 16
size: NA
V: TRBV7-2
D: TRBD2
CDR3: CASSLTSGGGTDTQYF
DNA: TGTGCCAGCAGCTTAACTAGCGGGGGGGGCACAGATACGCAGTATTTT

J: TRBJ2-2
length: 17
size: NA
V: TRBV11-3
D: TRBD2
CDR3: CASSLVSSGGAVGELFF
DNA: TGTGCCAGCAGCTTAGTTTCGAGCGGGGGGGCCGTCGGGGAGCTGTTTTTT

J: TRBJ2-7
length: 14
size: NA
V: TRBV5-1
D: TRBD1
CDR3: CASSPGQGANEQYF
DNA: TGCGCCAGCAGCCCCGGACAGGGGGCCAACGAGCAGTACTTC

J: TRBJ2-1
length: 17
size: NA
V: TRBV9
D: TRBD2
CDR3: CASSKGLAGGLYNEQFF
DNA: TGTGCCAGCAGCAAGGGACTAGCGGGGGGCCTTTACAATGAGCAGTTCTTC

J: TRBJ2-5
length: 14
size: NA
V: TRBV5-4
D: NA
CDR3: CASSLVGIKETQYF
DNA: TGTGCCAGCAGCTTGGTCGGCATCAAGGAGACCCAGTACTTC

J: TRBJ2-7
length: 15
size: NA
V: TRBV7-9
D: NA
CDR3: CASSPTEDRDYEQYF
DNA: TGTGCCAGCAGCCCCACGGAGGATCGCGACTACGAGCAGTACTTC

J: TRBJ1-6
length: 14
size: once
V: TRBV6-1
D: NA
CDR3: CASIEPSYNSPLHF
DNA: TGTGCCAGCATCGAGCCCTCCTATAATTCACCCCTCCACTTT

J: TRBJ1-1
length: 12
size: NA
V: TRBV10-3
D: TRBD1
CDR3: CAIRDREGEAFF
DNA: TGTGCCATCAGGGACAGGGAAGGTGAAGCTTTCTTT

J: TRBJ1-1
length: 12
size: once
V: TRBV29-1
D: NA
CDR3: CSVSRDPGWAFF
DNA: TGCAGCGTGAGCCGGGACCCGGGGTGGGCTTTCTTT

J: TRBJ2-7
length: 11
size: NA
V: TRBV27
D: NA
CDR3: CASSLLYEQYF
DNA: TGTGCCAGCAGTTTGCTCTACGAGCAGTACTTC

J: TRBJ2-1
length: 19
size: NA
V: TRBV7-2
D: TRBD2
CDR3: CASSYIKTSGVYSYNEQFF
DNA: TGTGCCAGCAGCTACATAAAGACTAGCGGGGTGTATTCCTACAATGAGCAGTTCTTC

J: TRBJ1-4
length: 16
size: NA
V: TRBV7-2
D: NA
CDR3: CASSRGIGLDGEKLFF
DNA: TGTGCCAGCAGCCGGGGAATAGGCCTCGACGGAGAAAAACTGTTTTTT

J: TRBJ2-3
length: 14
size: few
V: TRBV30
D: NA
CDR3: CALQDGQLTDTQYF
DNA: TGTGCCCTGCAAGACGGGCAGCTAACAGATACGCAGTATTTT

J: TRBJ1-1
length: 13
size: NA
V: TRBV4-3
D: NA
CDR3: CASSQERNTEAFF
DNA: TGCGCCAGCAGCCAAGAGAGGAACACTGAAGCTTTCTTT

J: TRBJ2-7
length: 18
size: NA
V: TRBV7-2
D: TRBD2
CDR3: CASSLRTSGGLSSYEQYF
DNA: TGTGCCAGCAGCCTCCGGACTAGCGGGGGCTTAAGCTCCTACGAGCAGTACTTC

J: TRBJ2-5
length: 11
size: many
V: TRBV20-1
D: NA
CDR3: CSANARETQYF
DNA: TGCAGTGCTAACGCCCGGGAGACCCAGTACTTC

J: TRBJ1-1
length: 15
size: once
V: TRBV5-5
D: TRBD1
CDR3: CASLEGAGMNTEAFF
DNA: TGTGCCAGTCTAGAGGGGGCCGGCATGAACACTGAAGCTTTCTTT

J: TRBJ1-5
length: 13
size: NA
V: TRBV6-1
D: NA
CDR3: CASSEAGNQPQHF
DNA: TGTGCCAGCAGTGAAGCGGGCAATCAGCCCCAGCATTTT

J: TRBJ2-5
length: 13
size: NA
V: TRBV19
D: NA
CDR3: CASSRQLQETQYF
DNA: TGTGCCAGTAGTAGACAGCTACAAGAGACCCAGTACTTC

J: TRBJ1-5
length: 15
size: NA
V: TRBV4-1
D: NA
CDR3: CASSPGTVLNQPQHF
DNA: TGCGCCAGCAGCCCAGGTACGGTCCTAAATCAGCCCCAGCATTTT

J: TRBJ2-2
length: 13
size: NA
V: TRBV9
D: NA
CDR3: CASSVVGAGELFF
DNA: TGTGCCAGCAGCGTAGTGGGGGCCGGGGAGCTGTTTTTT

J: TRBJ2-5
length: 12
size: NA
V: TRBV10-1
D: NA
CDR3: CASSESTGTQYF
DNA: TGCGCCAGCAGTGAGTCGACGGGGACCCAGTACTTC

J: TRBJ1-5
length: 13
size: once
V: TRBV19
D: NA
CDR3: CASSRLKGQPQHF
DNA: TGTGCCAGTAGTCGACTGAAGGGTCAGCCCCAGCATTTT

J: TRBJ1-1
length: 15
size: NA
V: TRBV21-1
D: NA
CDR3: CASSKKEGVWTEAFF
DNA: TGTGCCAGCAGCAAAAAGGAGGGGGTGTGGACTGAAGCTTTCTTT

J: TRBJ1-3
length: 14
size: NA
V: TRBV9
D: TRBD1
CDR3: CASSVGTGGNTIYF
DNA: TGTGCCAGCAGCGTTGGGACAGGGGGTAACACCATATATTTT

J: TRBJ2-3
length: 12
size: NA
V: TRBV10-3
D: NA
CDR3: CAISSSTDTQYF
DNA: TGTGCCATCAGTTCCAGCACAGATACGCAGTATTTT

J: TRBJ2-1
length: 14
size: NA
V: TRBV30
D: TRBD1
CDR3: CAWSAGQGYNEQFF
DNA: TGTGCCTGGAGTGCGGGACAGGGCTACAATGAGCAGTTCTTC